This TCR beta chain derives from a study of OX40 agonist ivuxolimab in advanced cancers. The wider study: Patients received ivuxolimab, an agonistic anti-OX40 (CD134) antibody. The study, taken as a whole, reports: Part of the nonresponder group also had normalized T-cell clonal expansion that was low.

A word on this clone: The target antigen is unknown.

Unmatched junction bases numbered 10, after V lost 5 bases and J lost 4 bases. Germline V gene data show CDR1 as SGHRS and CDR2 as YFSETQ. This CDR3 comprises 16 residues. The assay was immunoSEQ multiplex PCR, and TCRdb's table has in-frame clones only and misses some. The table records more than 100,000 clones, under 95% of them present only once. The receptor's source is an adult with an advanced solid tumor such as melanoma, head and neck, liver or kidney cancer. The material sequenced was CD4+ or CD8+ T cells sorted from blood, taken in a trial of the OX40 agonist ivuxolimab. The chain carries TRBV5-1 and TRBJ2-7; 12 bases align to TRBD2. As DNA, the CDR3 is TGCGCCAGCAGACTGACTAGCGGGAGTGTCAGGTACGAGCAGTACTTC. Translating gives CASRLTSGSVRYEQYF.